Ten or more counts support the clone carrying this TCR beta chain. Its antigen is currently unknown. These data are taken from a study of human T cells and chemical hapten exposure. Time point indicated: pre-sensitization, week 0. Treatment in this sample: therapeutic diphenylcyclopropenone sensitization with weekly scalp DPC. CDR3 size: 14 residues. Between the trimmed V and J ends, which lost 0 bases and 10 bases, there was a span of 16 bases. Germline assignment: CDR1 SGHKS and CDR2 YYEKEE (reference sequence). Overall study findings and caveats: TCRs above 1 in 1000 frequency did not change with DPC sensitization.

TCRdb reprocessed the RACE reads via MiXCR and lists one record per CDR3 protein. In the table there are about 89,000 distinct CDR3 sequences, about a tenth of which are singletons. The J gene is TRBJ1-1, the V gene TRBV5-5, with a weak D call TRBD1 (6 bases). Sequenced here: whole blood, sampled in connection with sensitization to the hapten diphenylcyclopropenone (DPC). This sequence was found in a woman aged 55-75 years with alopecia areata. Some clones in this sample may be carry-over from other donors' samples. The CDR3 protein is CASSLGQVALRAFF. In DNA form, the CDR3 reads TGTGCCAGCAGCTTGGGACAGGTAGCGTTGCGAGCTTTCTTT.